This paragraph reports one TCR beta chain. Its antigen is still unknown. Germline and genes: mouse. The read terminates 1 residue ahead of where the CDR3 ends, so the germline J gene completes it. These data are taken from a study of tissue T cells after allogeneic stem cell transplantation. The study's findings and limits: TCR repertoires tracked anatomic similarity, regardless of disease or transplant status. Motif-based clustering found tissue-specific repertoire signatures shared across patients, though few clones were shared. Alloreactivity or antigen specificity of tissue TCRs was not determined; some clones might be host cells.

Looked up from germline, CDR1 is LGHDT and CDR2 is YNNKQL (reference sequence). V shed 5 bases and J shed 0 bases, with 3 bases lying between them. CDR3 length: 12 amino acids. Libraries were prepared by immunoSEQ multiplex PCR; TCRdb keeps only in-frame clonotypes and omits some of them. The sample gives roughly 51,000 clones, approximately 73% of which show up once; roughly 0.55% is in the top ten. The rearrangement uses TRBV4 and TRBJ2-4; D not resolved. This TCR derives from a pool of C57BL/6 mice in good health. The sequencing input was sorted cells pooled from one or two spleens. CDR3 bases read: TGTGCCAGCAGCCATAGTCAAAACACCTTGTAC. Protein product: CASSHSQNTLY. The whole CDR3 region reads CASSHSQNTLYF.